Each of the 30 T cell receptor beta chains below was sequenced from the same sample in a study of cytomegalovirus exposure and HLA in healthy donors. Researchers ran the PCR with 60 Vbeta and 13 Jbeta primers. The assay was immunoSEQ multiplex PCR, and TCRdb's table has in-frame clones only and misses some. The data hold around 100,000 clones, with 65% to 85% observed a single time. The sample taken for sequencing was PBMCs. These TCRs come from a man younger than 35 in good health and CMV-seronegative.

This rearrangement joins TRBV7-2 to TRBJ2-4; D is possibly TRBD2 (6 bases). CDR3 length: 16 residues. V dropped 5 bases and J dropped 5 bases, with 19 bases sitting between them. Per the germline V gene, CDR1 is SGHTA and CDR2 is FQGNSA. Here the CDR3 DNA reads TGTGCCAGCAGCCGTGGGCCCGGAGGGGCGGAAAACATTCAGTACTTC. This translates into CASSRGPGGAENIQYF. Using reference TRBV7-2 and TRBJ2-4 for the parts outside the CDR3, the full variable domain is GAGVSQSPSNKVTEKGKDVELRCDPISGHTALYWYRQSLGQGLEFLIYFQGNSAPDKSGLPSDRFSAERTGGSVSTLTIQRTQQEDSAVYLCASSRGPGGAENIQYFGAGTRLSVL.

The rearrangement links TRBV30 to TRBJ2-3; 14 bases match TRBD2. The CDR3 runs to 16 residues. The ends lost 1 base at V and 3 bases at J; junction bases unmatched: 3. The germline gives CDR1 GTSNPN, CDR2 SVGIG (reference sequence). DNA of the CDR3: TGTGCCTGGAGTGCCGGGACTAGCGGGAGTACAGATACGCAGTATTTT. It yields the protein CAWSAGTSGSTDTQYF.

The gene calls are TRBV12-5 and TRBJ2-5; 13 bases match TRBD2. V gave up 5 bases and J gave up 3 bases; unmatched junction bases: 3. Germline loops: CDR1 LGHNT, CDR2 FRNRAP. This CDR3 has 15 residues. In nucleotides, the CDR3 is TGTGCTAGTGGTCCGGGGACTAGCGGGAAAGAGACCCAGTACTTC. It codes for CASGPGTSGKETQYF.

This CDR3 is CASSLQGAHEQYF. CDR3 in DNA: TGTGCCAGCAGTTTACAGGGGGCTCACGAGCAGTACTTC. The chain recombines TRBV28 with TRBJ2-7; 8 bases are shared with TRBD1. This CDR3 is built from 13 residues. Unmatched junction bases numbered 2, after V lost 2 bases and J lost 5 bases. Germline values: CDR1 MDHEN, CDR2 SYDVKM.

In DNA, the CDR3 is TGTGCCAGCAGTTTAGAGTCGGGGGGGATAGGCTCTGGGGCCAACGTCCTGACTTTC. This sequence encodes CASSLESGGIGSGANVLTF. V gene TRBV27 combines with J gene TRBJ2-6; 8 bases are a match to TRBD2. With 2 bases clipped from V and 0 bases from J, the junction kept 9 bases outside the gene matches. Germline V CDR1 and CDR2: MNHEY, SMNVEV (reference sequence). The CDR3 has 19 amino acids.

There are a few counts of this clone. At one end the junction does not follow the germline gene, possibly because of a read error. The chain employs TRBV7-7 and TRBJ2-1; D is perhaps TRBD1 (6 bases). This CDR3 is built from 18 residues. Germline CDR1 and CDR2: SSHAT and FNYEAQ (reference sequence). The CDR3 coding sequence is TGTGCTAGCAGCTTAGAAGTCCAGGGCCGGCAAGGGGGCAATGAGCAGTTCTTC. This gives the protein CASSLEVQGRQGGNEQFF.

The rearrangement links TRBV5-1 to TRBJ2-7; D unclear. Germline CDR1 reads SGHRS; CDR2 reads YFSETQ. The CDR3 covers 13 residues. Trimming removed 6 bases at V and 1 base at J, with 11 bases between. CDR3 amino acids: CASNSAGSYEQYF. The CDR3 DNA is TGCGCCAGCAACTCGGCAGGTTCCTACGAGCAGTACTTC.

V gene TRBV14 combines with J gene TRBJ2-7, with 8 bases that match TRBD2. This CDR3 has 14 residues. V dropped 4 bases and J dropped 1; count of bases not matched to a gene: 3. The germline CDR1 and CDR2 sequences are SGHDN and FVKESK. The CDR3 loop is CASSPGGGSYEQYF. CDR3 coding DNA: TGTGCCAGCAGCCCCGGCGGGGGGTCCTACGAGCAGTACTTC.

This chain links TRBV7-6 with TRBJ2-1; D not resolved. The CDR3 has 15 amino acids. The V gene lost 1 base and the J gene lost 0 bases, with 7 bases spanning the gap. CDR1 and CDR2 from the germline V gene are SGHVS and FNYEAQ. The chain's CDR3 is CASSLEPRSYNEQFF. The CDR3 region has the DNA TGTGCCAGCAGCTTAGAACCGCGCTCCTACAATGAGCAGTTCTTC.

This chain links TRBV27 with TRBJ2-1; 13 bases are a match to TRBD2. V shed 5 bases and J 3 bases; nucleotides not matched to a gene: 4. This CDR3 is 16 amino acids long. The germline V gene encodes CDR1 MNHEY and CDR2 SMNVEV (reference sequence). DNA for the CDR3: TGTGCCAGCAGTCTGCGGACTAGCGGGAGCTACAATGAGCAGTTCTTC. The encoded protein is CASSLRTSGSYNEQFF.

The chain is built from TRBV29-1 and TRBJ2-7; 7 positions match TRBD2. Germline V lookup: CDR1 SQVTM, CDR2 ANQGSEA. This CDR3 is 13 amino acids long. Trimming at V came to 0 bases and at J to 3 bases, leaving 2 bases not matched to a gene. CDR3 protein: CSVEEGEGYEQYF. The CDR3 DNA follows: TGCAGCGTTGAAGAAGGGGAGGGCTACGAGCAGTACTTC.

This clone has more than one count but fewer than ten. V gene TRBV5-1 combines with J gene TRBJ2-1, with D perhaps TRBD2 (5 bases). Germline CDR1 and CDR2: SGHRS and YFSETQ. The CDR3 covers 15 residues. The V and J ends lost 0 bases and 1 base respectively, with 8 bases between them. The CDR3 bases are TGCGCCAGCAGCTTGGAGGGAGAGTCCTACAATGAGCAGTTCTTC. It translates to CASSLEGESYNEQFF.

The gene calls are TRBV27 and TRBJ2-3; maybe TRBD1 (6 bases). From germline, CDR1 is MNHEY and CDR2 SMNVEV (reference sequence). The V end was cut by 2 bases, the J end by 1 base, with 7 bases between. This CDR3 is built from 14 residues. The CDR3 coding sequence is TGTGCCAGCAGTTTACGGACAGGCACAGATACGCAGTATTTT. The encoded protein is CASSLRTGTDTQYF.

This clone occurred once. The chain couples TRBV29-1 to TRBJ1-3, with TRBD1 matching 9 bases. The germline V gene encodes CDR1 SQVTM and CDR2 ANQGSEA. J gave up 4 bases and V 7 bases, and 5 bases lay outside the gene matches. The CDR3 runs 13 residues. CDR3 loop: CSAIGTGGNTIYF. The CDR3 DNA sequence: TGCAGCGCAATCGGGACAGGGGGAAACACCATATATTTT.

The chain joins TRBV6-6 to TRBJ2-1, with D maybe TRBD2 (6 bases). CDR1 and CDR2 (germline): MNHNY, SVGAGI (reference sequence). CDR3 length: 14 amino acids. V was trimmed by 10 bases and J by 2 bases, leaving 15 bases between them. The CDR3 loop reads CATRPGLPYNEQFF. CDR3 nucleotides: TGTGCCACCCGCCCCGGACTACCCTACAATGAGCAGTTCTTC.

This chain uses TRBV19 with TRBJ2-2; D is possibly TRBD2 (5 bases). The CDR3 sequence is 15 residues long. The germline V gene has CDR1 LNHDA and CDR2 SQIVND (reference sequence). Trimming shortened V by 1 base and J by 3 bases, and 9 bases separated the two germline ends. CDR3 in amino acids: CASSIGSGYTGELFF. CDR3 nucleotide sequence: TGTGCCAGTAGTATAGGAAGCGGTTACACCGGGGAGCTGTTTTTT. Complete variable domain (other parts from reference TRBV19 and TRBJ2-2): DGGITQSPKYLFRKEGQNVTLSCEQNLNHDAMYWYRQDPGQGLRLIYYSQIVNDFQKGDIAEGYSVSREKKESFPLTVTSAQKNPTAFYLCASSIGSGYTGELFFGEGSRLTVL.

The chain joins TRBV6-5 to TRBJ1-1; 9 nucleotides align to TRBD1. The CDR3 is 14 amino acids. V shed 6 bases and J 3 bases; nucleotides not matched to a gene: 5. Germline V CDR1 and CDR2: MNHEY, SVGAGI. The CDR3 here is CASRGTGRHTEAFF. The CDR3 DNA follows: TGTGCCAGCAGGGGGACAGGGCGCCACACTGAAGCTTTCTTT.

Regarding this clone: Within the sample, other DNA sequences also encode this same CDR3. V and J are TRBV18 and TRBJ1-5, with TRBD1 matching 10 bases. This CDR3 has 14 amino acids. Trimming cost V 3 bases and J 4 bases; bases outside gene matches: 0. Germline values: CDR1 KGHSH, CDR2 LQKENI. For the CDR3, the DNA is TGTGCCAGCTCACCGGGACAGGGGAATCAGCCCCAGCATTTT. It codes for CASSPGQGNQPQHF.

V gene TRBV5-6 combines with J gene TRBJ2-2; D is possibly TRBD2 (5 bases). CDR3 length equals 15 residues. Trimming took off 7 bases at V and 4 bases at J, with 17 bases between the two ends. The V gene's germline CDR1 is SGHDT and CDR2 YYEEEE. The CDR3 bases are TGTGCCAGCTTGGAGTCGGGGTCGGTCACCGGGGAGCTGTTTTTT. Encoded protein: CASLESGSVTGELFF.

This chain links TRBV9 with TRBJ2-1; perhaps TRBD2 as D (6 bases). Trimming stripped 4 bases from V and 7 bases from J, with 12 bases between. The CDR3 is 13 amino acids. Germline loops: CDR1 SGDLS, CDR2 YYNGEE. The CDR3 spells CASSLSGDNEQFF. DNA of the CDR3: TGTGCCAGCAGCTTGTCGGGAGATAATGAGCAGTTCTTC.

This chain links TRBV7-9 with TRBJ2-5; 15 nucleotides agree with TRBD2. Unmatched junction bases numbered 8, after V lost 5 bases and J lost 4 bases. In germline, CDR1 is SEHNR, CDR2 FQNEAQ (reference sequence). This CDR3 comprises 17 residues. CDR3 loop: CASSTWTSGRVLETQYF. CDR3 DNA: TGTGCCAGCAGCACCTGGACTAGCGGGAGGGTACTAGAGACCCAGTACTTC.

V and J are TRBV30 and TRBJ2-7, with a tentative D call TRBD1 (6 bases). The germline gives CDR1 GTSNPN, CDR2 SVGIG (reference sequence). V was pared by 4 bases and J by 1 base, with 8 bases between. The CDR3 spans 12 residues. The DNA of the CDR3 is TGTGCCTGGAACAGGGCTTCCTACGAGCAGTACTTC. Protein product: CAWNRASYEQYF.

This chain links TRBV19 with TRBJ2-1, with a tentative D call TRBD1 (5 bases). Trimming took off 4 bases at V and 0 bases at J, with 7 bases between the two ends. Germline V lookup: CDR1 LNHDA, CDR2 SQIVND (reference sequence). The CDR3 has 14 residues. In DNA form, the CDR3 reads TGTGCCAGTAGTACTGACAGCTCCTACAATGAGCAGTTCTTC. It specifies CASSTDSSYNEQFF.

The V gene is TRBV10-1, the J gene TRBJ2-4; D is possibly TRBD2 (6 bases). The germline CDR1 and CDR2 sequences are WNHNN and SYGVQD (reference sequence). V was clipped by 0 bases and J by 0 bases, with 15 bases between them. This CDR3 has 18 residues. The CDR3 loop is CASSESKLGSGAKNIQYF. The CDR3 nucleotides are TGCGCCAGCAGTGAGTCAAAGCTAGGTAGCGGAGCCAAAAACATTCAGTACTTC.

V usage is TRBV27 and J usage is TRBJ2-3; 13 bases match TRBD2. Trimming took 7 bases from V and 6 from J; bases not matched to a gene: 4. Looked up from germline, CDR1 is MNHEY and CDR2 is SMNVEV (reference sequence). CDR3 length: 14 amino acids. For the CDR3, the DNA is TGTGCCAGCACCCTGACTAGCGGGAGGGATACGCAGTATTTT. It encodes CASTLTSGRDTQYF.

The chain employs TRBV27 and TRBJ2-1; 7 nucleotides line up with TRBD2. The trim removed 3 bases at V and 9 bases at J, leaving 2 bases unmatched. The germline CDR1 and CDR2 sequences are MNHEY and SMNVEV (reference sequence). The CDR3 runs to 12 residues. This CDR3 reads CASSFPGGEQFF. CDR3 sequence (DNA): TGTGCCAGCAGTTTCCCGGGGGGTGAGCAGTTCTTC.

The chain combines TRBV11-3 with TRBJ2-7; D is possibly TRBD1 (6 bases). Between the trimmed V and J ends, which lost 5 bases and 0 bases, there was a span of 11 bases. The CDR3 contains 14 residues. CDR1 and CDR2 (germline): SGHNT, YENEEA. The CDR3 DNA reads TGTGCCAGCAGCAAGACAGGAAACTCCTACGAGCAGTACTTC. This codes for CASSKTGNSYEQYF. Complete variable domain (other parts from reference TRBV11-3 and TRBJ2-7): EAGVVQSPRYKIIEKKQPVAFWCNPISGHNTLYWYLQNLGQGPELLIRYENEEAVDDSQLPKDRFSAERLKGVDSTLKIQPAELGDSAVYLCASSKTGNSYEQYFGPGTRLTVT.

Only a few counts were recorded for this clone. V usage is TRBV11-3 and J usage is TRBJ2-1; the match to TRBD2 covers 7 bases. The germline gives CDR1 SGHNT, CDR2 YENEEA. V was pared by 5 bases and J by 9 bases, with 7 bases of the junction left unmatched. The length of the CDR3 is 13 residues. The CDR3 sequence: CASSLTAGLEQFF. CDR3 DNA sequence: TGTGCCAGCAGCCTTACAGCGGGGCTTGAGCAGTTCTTC.

This rearrangement joins TRBV11-2 to TRBJ2-5; 8 bases map to TRBD2. Per germline, CDR1 SGHAT and CDR2 FQNNGV. The CDR3 consists of 14 residues. V was pared by 4 bases and J by 5 bases, with 6 bases of the junction left unmatched. The CDR3 DNA is TGTGCCAGCAGCTCGGGAGCGGGAGTGGAGACCCAGTACTTC. Translating it yields CASSSGAGVETQYF.

This clone has more than one count but fewer than ten. This sequence joins TRBV27 and TRBJ2-1; D uncertain. The CDR3 is made up of 14 amino acids. The V and J ends lost 2 bases and 1 base respectively, with 6 bases between them. Germline CDR1 reads MNHEY; CDR2 reads SMNVEV (reference sequence). In nucleotides, the CDR3 is TGTGCCAGCAGTTTAGTTCCTTCCTACAATGAGCAGTTCTTC. It specifies CASSLVPSYNEQFF.